This TCR beta chain stems from a study of blood T cell repertoires in COVID-19 (dated by TCRdb to the early 2020s). The study in broad terms: Samples covering the acute and convalescent phases of COVID-19 were provided by collaborators in the United States, Italy and Spain. The material from the prospective study consisted of cDNA or gDNA derived from T cells, B-cell-depleted T cells, or PBMCs. Deeply sampled blood TCRbeta repertoires from subjects exposed to, actively infected with, or recovered from COVID-19 were included in the dataset. The repertoires were released in a freely available public database intended as a resource for research on the immune response to SARS-CoV-2. The samples were drawn from two sources: the first 160 participants of the ongoing ImmuneRACE study, and 950 to 1,500 subjects contributed by 6 global collaborators. Sample metadata almost always included a de-identified subject ID, COVID-19 status, age in years and sex. Where available, HLA class I and class II types were obtained from metadata supplied by the sample provider rather than from assay-based typing.

TCRbeta CDR3 regions were amplified from genomic DNA by means of the immunoSEQ Assay, a bias-controlled multiplex PCR. The study's processing was this. The number of nucleated cells in each sample was estimated from the amplification of reference gene primers within the assay. Sequence reads were collapsed and filtered to measure the absolute abundance of every unique TCRbeta CDR3 rearrangement. For each sample, productive Simpson clonality was calculated by taking the square root of Simpson's diversity index across productive rearrangements. TCRdb mirrors the immuneACCESS table, restricted to in-frame sequences. Some clones are absent from its copies; in checked studies, under half trace to an unresolved V gene, and the reason for the others is unknown. The V and J calls and the clone size are those of that table, but D and trimming were determined from the DNA. Within this sample are around 300,000 clones, with approximately 88% of them counted one time only. The ten top clones hold 2.2% of the sample.

Points the paper makes about the study in general: The amount of clinical and demographic metadata varied by source and participant and was provided uncurated.

Whole blood was collected in K2EDTA tubes by collaborating institutions according to the institutions' own protocols. For TCRbeta analysis, collaborator samples were shipped as frozen whole blood, as isolated PBMCs, or as DNA extracted from either sample type. From the germline V gene (reference sequence), CDR1 is LGHDT and CDR2 is YNNKEL. V is cut by 3 bases and J by 5 bases, and the space between the germline ends is 10 bases. The CDR3 covers 13 residues, taking in both the cysteine and the phenylalanine. The DNA shown is the 39-base CDR3, in frame from base 1. On this clone itself: Its antigen has not been determined. No clone much larger than this one lies a single base away; base qualities are absent.

The sequence is built from TRBV3-1 (or the pseudogene TRBV3-2) and TRBJ2-5; a tentative D match to TRBD1 spans 5 bases. The specimen sequenced was peripheral blood. The receptor comes from a man aged 50-59 years with acute or convalescent COVID-19. Here the CDR3 is given as CASSQGPSETQYF. The nucleotide sequence is given as TGTGCCAGCAGCCAGGGGCCATCGGAGACCCAGTACTTC.